The TCR beta chain described here comes from a study of blood T cell repertoires in COVID-19. About the study: Some COVID-19 samples were acute and others convalescent; all came from the United States, Italy and Spain. From T cells, B-cell-depleted T cells, or PBMCs came the material, which was cDNA or gDNA.

Methods used by the authors: Amplification with reference gene primers provided the estimates of nucleated cell counts. This table comes from immunoSEQ multiplex PCR, and its TCRdb copy is limited to in-frame clones, with some not included. For V, J and clone size, that table is used; D and trimming come from the DNA. The sample has around 150,000 clones; 90% to 95% are singletons. Unmatched junction bases numbered 14, after V lost 5 bases and J lost 0 bases. The CDR3 has 18 amino acids. The germline CDR1 and CDR2 sequences are MNHEY and SVGEGT. This TCR came from a woman aged 55-75 years with COVID-19, enrolled during active disease. This chain joins TRBV6-2 or TRBV6-3 and TRBJ1-2, with 8 bases that match TRBD1. The sequenced sample consisted of peripheral blood. The CDR3 loop reads CASSIIRDRGRPNYGYTF. CDR3 bases: TGTGCCAGCAGTATCATCCGCGACAGGGGCCGTCCTAACTATGGCTACACCTTC.